A single sample gave rise to the 24 T cell receptor beta chains below, sequenced in a study of T cell repertoires in cytomegalovirus infection. No antigens are known for them. TCRdb itself ran the reads through MiXCR, one entry per CDR3 protein. The sample includes 900,000 to 950,000 distinct CDR3 sequences, around 32% of them seen just once. The starting material was cultured CD8+ T cells from PBMCs, obtained from culture after CMV antigen stimulation. Receptor source: a human donor in good health (CMV status not recorded). Some clones in this sample may be carry-over from other donors' samples.

There are a few counts of this clonotype. The chain carries TRBV10-3 and TRBJ2-2, with a tentative D call TRBD1 (6 bases). The V end was cut by 3 bases, the J end by 5 bases, with 10 bases between. This CDR3 is built from 14 residues. Germline V gene data show CDR1 as ENHRY and CDR2 as SYGVKD. The CDR3 nucleotides are TGTGCCATCAGTGAAGGGGGAGAGACCGGGGAGCTGTTTTTT. Protein sequence: CAISEGGETGELFF.

This clonotype was seen ten or more times. The rearrangement joins TRBV7-6 to TRBJ2-1; D is perhaps TRBD1 or TRBD2 (6 bases each). Germline V CDR1 and CDR2: SGHVS, FNYEAQ. The CDR3 is 14 residues long. The V end was cut by 6 bases, the J end by 3 bases, with 12 bases between. DNA of the CDR3: TGTGCCAGCAGTCCCGAGGGGGGCTACAATGAGCAGTTCTTC. Protein product: CASSPEGGYNEQFF.

The chain joins TRBV4-1 to TRBJ2-1, with 13 bases that match TRBD2. The trim removed 4 bases at V and 6 bases at J, leaving 6 bases unmatched. The CDR3 spans 16 residues. CDR1 and CDR2 (germline): MGHRA, YSYEKL. Here the CDR3 reads CASSPSGLAGVNEQFF. DNA for the CDR3: TGCGCCAGCAGCCCATCCGGACTAGCGGGGGTCAATGAGCAGTTCTTC.

In its sample, this clonotype was seen a few times. The chain employs TRBV7-9 and TRBJ2-2; no clear D gene. Germline lookup yields CDR1 SEHNR and CDR2 FQNEAQ (reference sequence). With 9 bases removed from V and 6 bases from J, the gap between germline ends came to 5 bases. The CDR3 has 10 amino acids. The CDR3: CARGPGELFF. DNA for the CDR3: TGTGCCAGGGGCCCCGGGGAGCTGTTTTTT.

The chain uses TRBV7-2 and TRBJ1-2; no definite D call. CDR1 SGHTA and CDR2 FQGNSA come from the germline V gene. The CDR3 has 15 residues. Trimming pared 8 bases from V and 1 base from J, leaving 17 bases between. The chain's CDR3 is CASAKASRGNYGYTF. The CDR3 nucleotides are TGTGCCAGCGCGAAGGCGAGTCGCGGTAACTATGGCTACACCTTC.

In its sample, this clonotype was seen a few times. The J gene is TRBJ2-3, the V gene TRBV7-6, with D perhaps given as TRBD1 or TRBD2 (5 bases each). CDR1 is SGHVS, CDR2 FNYEAQ, per germline. V was trimmed by 0 bases and J by 6 bases, leaving 13 bases between them. This CDR3 is built from 15 residues. The CDR3: CASSLAGRVTDTQYF. CDR3 bases: TGTGCCAGCAGCTTAGCGGGACGAGTGACGGATACGCAGTATTTT.

The CDR3 region is CASTTQGGAYEQYF. The CDR3 nucleotides are TGTGCCAGCACCACCCAGGGGGGGGCTTACGAGCAGTACTTC. The V gene is TRBV7-6, the J gene TRBJ2-7, with D perhaps TRBD1 or TRBD2 (7 bases each). Germline-derived CDR1 and CDR2 are SGHVS and FNYEAQ. The ends were cut back, 7 bases at V and 4 bases at J, with 17 bases in the middle. The CDR3 spans 14 residues.

This clonotype was counted between two and nine times. This chain connects TRBV27 to TRBJ2-1, with D possibly matching TRBD2 (6 bases). Per germline, CDR1 MNHEY and CDR2 SMNVEV (reference sequence). The CDR3 is 16 residues long. V was cut by 4 bases and J by 2 bases, with 15 bases left in between. CDR3 in DNA: TGTGCCAGCAGTTCGCGGGGTCTAAGGGCCTACAATGAGCAGTTCTTC. It specifies CASSSRGLRAYNEQFF.

This clonotype was recorded at least ten times. The chain joins TRBV4-3 to TRBJ2-1, with 9 bases lining up with TRBD2. Germline V lookup: CDR1 LGHNA, CDR2 YSLEER. Trimming removed 4 bases from V and 5 bases from J; junction bases left unmatched: 3. The CDR3 has 14 residues. The CDR3 spells CASSRGRDHNEQFF. The DNA for the CDR3 is TGCGCCAGCAGCCGCGGGAGGGATCACAATGAGCAGTTCTTC.

The chain links TRBV12-3 or TRBV12-4 to TRBJ1-2; D is unclear. The CDR3 loop spans 11 amino acids. Trimming left V 7 bases short and J 7 bases short, with 10 bases between. The CDR3 protein is CASIGPAGYTF. CDR3 nucleotide sequence: TGTGCCAGCATCGGACCCGCTGGCTACACCTTC.

Concerning this clonotype: An end of the junction differs from the germline gene, which may be a read error. The CDR3 is CASSQDRGENLPLHF. The CDR3 nucleotides are TGCGCCAGCAGCCAAGATCGTGGAGAAAATTTACCCCTCCACTTT. The rearrangement uses TRBV4-1 and TRBJ1-6, with no clear D. There are 15 residues in the CDR3. CDR1 is MGHRA, CDR2 YSYEKL, per germline.

In this sample, this clonotype turned up a few times. The CDR3 spells CASSLAGTGGRGRETQYF. The CDR3 region has the DNA TGTGCCAGCAGTTTGGCCGGGACAGGGGGCCGTGGAAGAGAGACCCAGTACTTC. The chain employs TRBV27 and TRBJ2-5; 12 bases agree with TRBD1. This CDR3 has 18 amino acids. The V and J ends lost 3 bases and 4 bases, in that order; junction bases with no gene match: 12. Germline V gene data show CDR1 as MNHEY and CDR2 as SMNVEV (reference sequence).

The J gene is TRBJ2-1, the V gene TRBV6-4, with TRBD2 matching over 10 bases. The germline gives CDR1 MRHNA, CDR2 SNTAGT. This CDR3 contains 15 residues. The V and J ends lost 5 bases and 4 bases, in that order; junction bases with no gene match: 5. The chain's CDR3 is CASSWASGGYNEQFF. The CDR3 nucleotides are TGTGCCAGCAGTTGGGCTAGCGGGGGATACAATGAGCAGTTCTTC.

The chain has TRBV28 and TRBJ1-3; D is perhaps TRBD1 (5 bases). Trimming cost V 5 bases and J 7 bases, with 12 bases left between them. CDR3 size: 13 residues. Per the germline V gene, CDR1 is MDHEN and CDR2 is SYDVKM. CDR3 sequence (DNA): TGTGCCAGCAGTAACCAGGGTCGCAACACCATATATTTT. Encoded protein: CASSNQGRNTIYF. The complete variable domain, with remaining parts taken from reference TRBV28 and TRBJ1-3, reads DVKVTQSSRYLVKRTGEKVFLECVQDMDHENMFWYRQDPGLGLRLIYFSYDVKMKEKGDIPEGYSVSREKKERFSLILESASTNQTSMYLCASSNQGRNTIYFGEGSWLTVV.

The rearrangement links TRBV5-8 to TRBJ1-6; 8 positions agree with TRBD1. Germline V gene data show CDR1 as SGHTS and CDR2 as YDEGEE. This CDR3 is 14 amino acids long. After removal of 4 bases from V and 6 bases from J, the junction contained 3 bases not matched to a gene. The CDR3 protein is CASSDRGSNSPLHF. CDR3 in DNA: TGTGCCAGCAGCGACAGGGGTTCTAATTCACCCCTCCACTTT.

The V and J genes are TRBV6-1 and TRBJ2-3; a possible D gene is TRBD2 (5 bases). This CDR3 has 15 residues. V lost 3 bases and J lost 4, with 14 bases in between. The germline CDR1 and CDR2 sequences are MNHNS and SASEGT. CDR3 residues: CASSDAGWAADTQYF. For the CDR3, the DNA is TGTGCCAGCAGTGACGCGGGTTGGGCGGCAGATACGCAGTATTTT.

This clonotype was seen repeatedly, ten times or more. The chain is built from TRBV6-6 and TRBJ2-1; possibly TRBD2 for D (7 bases). V lost 0 bases to trimming and J lost 5 bases, with 14 bases between them. The CDR3 totals 16 residues. Germline CDR1 reads MNHNY; CDR2 reads SVGAGI (reference sequence). CDR3 in amino acids: CASSYSERGGDNEQFF. The CDR3 DNA sequence: TGTGCCAGCAGTTACTCCGAAAGGGGGGGGGACAATGAGCAGTTCTTC.

The CDR3 sequence is CASSLSSSPEKLFF. The CDR3 coding sequence is TGTGCCAGCAGTTTATCTAGCAGTCCGGAAAAACTGTTTTTT. The chain is built from TRBV27 and TRBJ1-4, with D uncertain. The CDR3 is 14 amino acids. V dropped 0 bases and J dropped 8 bases, with 10 bases sitting between them. Germline V gene sequence: CDR1 MNHEY, CDR2 SMNVEV (reference sequence).

This clonotype showed up many times. This chain uses TRBV7-6 with TRBJ2-3, with D possibly matching TRBD2 (5 bases). This CDR3 contains 18 residues. Germline CDR1 and CDR2: SGHVS and FNYEAQ. Trimming left V 2 bases short and J 0 bases short, with 18 bases between. In DNA form, the CDR3 reads TGTGCCAGCAGCTTACCCAGCGGAGGAGCGGCGAGCACAGATACGCAGTATTTT. Amino acid sequence: CASSLPSGGAASTDTQYF.

This clonotype was detected many times. This rearrangement joins TRBV7-2 to TRBJ2-7; no clear D. Germline CDR1 reads SGHTA; CDR2 reads FQGNSA. The V end was cut by 2 bases, the J end by 2 bases, with 10 bases between. The CDR3 has 14 residues. CDR3 DNA sequence: TGTGCCAGCAGCTTATTCGACGTACCCTACGAGCAGTACTTC. It specifies CASSLFDVPYEQYF.

This clonotype turned up a few times. This rearrangement joins TRBV7-6 to TRBJ2-5, with D unclear. V lost 5 bases, J lost 5 bases, and 9 bases lay in between. Germline V lookup: CDR1 SGHVS, CDR2 FNYEAQ. The CDR3 has 12 amino acids. The CDR3 DNA sequence: TGTGCCAGCAGCCCCGCCGTTGAGACCCAGTACTTC. This translates into CASSPAVETQYF.

This clonotype showed up just a few times. The chain joins TRBV2 to TRBJ2-1; 7 bases fit TRBD2. Trimming took 9 bases from V and 2 from J; bases not matched to a gene: 7. This CDR3 region has 14 residues. From germline, CDR1 is SNHLY and CDR2 FYNNEI. CDR3 loop: CASYLSGAYNEQFF. For the CDR3, the DNA is TGTGCCAGTTACCTCAGCGGGGCCTACAATGAGCAGTTCTTC.

CDR3 in amino acids: CVSIIAGDNEQFF. The CDR3 nucleotides read TGTGTCAGTATAATAGCGGGGGATAATGAGCAGTTCTTC. This chain uses TRBV6-6 with TRBJ2-1; 9 nucleotides agree with TRBD2. The CDR3 sequence is 13 residues long. CDR1 and CDR2 from the germline V gene are MNHNY and SVGAGI (reference sequence).

The J gene is TRBJ1-2, the V gene TRBV12-5; 8 positions match TRBD1. The length of the CDR3 is 16 residues. J lost 6 bases, V lost 0 bases, and 9 bases had no gene match. Germline-derived CDR1 and CDR2 are LGHNT and FRNRAP. The CDR3 bases are TGTGCTAGTGGTTTGGTAACGGACAGGGTGGTTAATGGCTACACCTTC. It translates to CASGLVTDRVVNGYTF. Combining the CDR3 with reference TRBV12-5 and TRBJ1-2 gives the whole variable domain DARVTQTPRHKVTEMGQEVTMRCQPILGHNTVFWYRQTMMQGLELLAYFRNRAPLDDSGMPKDRFSAEMPDATLATLKIQPSEPRDSAVYFCASGLVTDRVVNGYTFGSGTRLTVV.